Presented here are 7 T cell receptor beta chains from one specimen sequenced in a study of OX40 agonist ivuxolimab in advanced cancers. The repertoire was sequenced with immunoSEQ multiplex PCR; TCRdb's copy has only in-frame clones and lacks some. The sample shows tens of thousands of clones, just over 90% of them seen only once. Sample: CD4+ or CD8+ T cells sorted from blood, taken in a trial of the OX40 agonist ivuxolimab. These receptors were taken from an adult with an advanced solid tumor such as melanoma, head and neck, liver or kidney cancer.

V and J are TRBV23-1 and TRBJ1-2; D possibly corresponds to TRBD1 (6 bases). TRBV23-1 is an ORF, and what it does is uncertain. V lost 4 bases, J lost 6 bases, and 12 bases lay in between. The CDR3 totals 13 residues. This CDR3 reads CASSLGGGNGYTF. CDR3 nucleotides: TGCGCCAGCAGTCTGGGGGGCGGGAATGGCTACACCTTC.

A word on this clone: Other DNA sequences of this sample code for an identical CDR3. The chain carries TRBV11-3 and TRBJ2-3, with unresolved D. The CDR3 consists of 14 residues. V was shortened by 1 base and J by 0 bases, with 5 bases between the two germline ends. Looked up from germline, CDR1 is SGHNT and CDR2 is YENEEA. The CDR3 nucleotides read TGTGCCAGCAGCTTAGTCGCCAGCACAGATACGCAGTATTTT. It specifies CASSLVASTDTQYF.

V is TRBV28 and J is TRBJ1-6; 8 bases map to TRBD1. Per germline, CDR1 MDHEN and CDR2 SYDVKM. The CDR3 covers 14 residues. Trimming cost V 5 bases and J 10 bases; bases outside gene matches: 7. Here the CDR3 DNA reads TGTGCCAGCAGTCTGGACAGGGTAGGGTCACCCCTCCACTTT. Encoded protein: CASSLDRVGSPLHF.

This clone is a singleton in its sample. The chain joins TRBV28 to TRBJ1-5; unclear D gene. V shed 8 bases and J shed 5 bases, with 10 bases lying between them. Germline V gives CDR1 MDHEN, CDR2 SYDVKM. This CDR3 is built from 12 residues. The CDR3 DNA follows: TGTGCCAGCGCCCGAGTAGATCAGCCCCAGCATTTT. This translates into CASARVDQPQHF.

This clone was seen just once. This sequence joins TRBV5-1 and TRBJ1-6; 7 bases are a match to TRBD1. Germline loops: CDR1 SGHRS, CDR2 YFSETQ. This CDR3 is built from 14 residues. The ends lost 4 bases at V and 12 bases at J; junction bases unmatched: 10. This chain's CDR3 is CASSNETGFRPLHF. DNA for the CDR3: TGCGCCAGCAGCAACGAGACAGGGTTCAGACCCCTCCACTTT.

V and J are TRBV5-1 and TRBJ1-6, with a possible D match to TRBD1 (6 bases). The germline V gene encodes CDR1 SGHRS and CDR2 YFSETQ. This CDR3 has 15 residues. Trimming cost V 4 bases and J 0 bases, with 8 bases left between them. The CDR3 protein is CASSPQGSYNSPLHF. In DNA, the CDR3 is TGCGCCAGCAGCCCACAGGGCTCCTATAATTCACCCCTCCACTTT.

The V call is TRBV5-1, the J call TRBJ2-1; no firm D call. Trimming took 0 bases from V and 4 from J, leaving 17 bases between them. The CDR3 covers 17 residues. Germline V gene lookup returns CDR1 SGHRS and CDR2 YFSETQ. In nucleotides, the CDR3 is TGCGCCAGCAGCTTGGGCGCACCCGATGCTGTTTACAATGAGCAGTTCTTC. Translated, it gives CASSLGAPDAVYNEQFF.